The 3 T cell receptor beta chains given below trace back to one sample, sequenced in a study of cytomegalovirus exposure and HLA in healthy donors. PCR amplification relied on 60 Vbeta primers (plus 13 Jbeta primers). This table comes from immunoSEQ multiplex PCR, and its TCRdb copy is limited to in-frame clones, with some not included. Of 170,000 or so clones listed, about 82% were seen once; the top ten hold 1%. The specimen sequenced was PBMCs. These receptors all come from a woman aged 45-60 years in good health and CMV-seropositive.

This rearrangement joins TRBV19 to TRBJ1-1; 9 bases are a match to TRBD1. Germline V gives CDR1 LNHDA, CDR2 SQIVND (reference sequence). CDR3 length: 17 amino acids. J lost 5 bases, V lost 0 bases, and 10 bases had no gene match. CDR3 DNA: TGTGCCAGTAGTATAGACTTGGGAAGGGACAGGGAAACTGAAGCTTTCTTT. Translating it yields CASSIDLGRDRETEAFF.

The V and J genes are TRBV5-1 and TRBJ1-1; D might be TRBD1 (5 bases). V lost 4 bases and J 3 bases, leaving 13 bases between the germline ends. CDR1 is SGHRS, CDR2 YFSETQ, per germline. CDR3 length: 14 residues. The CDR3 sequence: CASSRSLGDTEAFF. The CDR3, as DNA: TGCGCCAGCAGCCGCTCTCTAGGGGACACTGAAGCTTTCTTT.

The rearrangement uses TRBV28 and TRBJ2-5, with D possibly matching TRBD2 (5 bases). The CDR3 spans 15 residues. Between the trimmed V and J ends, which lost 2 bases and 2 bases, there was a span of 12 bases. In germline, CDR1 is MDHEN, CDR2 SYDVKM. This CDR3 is CASSLSQRRQETQYF. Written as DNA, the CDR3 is TGTGCCAGCAGTTTAAGTCAGCGGAGGCAAGAGACCCAGTACTTC. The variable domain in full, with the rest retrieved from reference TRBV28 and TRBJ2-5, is DVKVTQSSRYLVKRTGEKVFLECVQDMDHENMFWYRQDPGLGLRLIYFSYDVKMKEKGDIPEGYSVSREKKERFSLILESASTNQTSMYLCASSLSQRRQETQYFGPGTRLLVL.